The rows below give T cell receptor beta chains drawn from one sample of a study of T cells in Graves' hyperthyroidism and ophthalmopathy. TCRdb called the multiplex PCR reads again in MiXCR, with one record for every CDR3 protein. The sample records hundreds of thousands of distinct CDR3 sequences, approximately 13% being singletons. Sequenced input: blood. The receptors here all came from a woman aged 18-29 years with Graves' hyperthyroidism. The CDR3 runs from the conserved cysteine through the conserved F or W. The D gene is left open where the match is weak.

-	TRBV27	CASRRTFLQGDGQPQHF
-	TRBV28	CASRRGDTQYF
-	TRBV24-1	CATRGGLGQPQHF
-	TRBV5-4	CASSLESGAGEQFF
-	TRBV19	CASSIRRGNQPQHF
-	TRBV11-3	CASSKGPQSSYNEQFF
-	TRBV3-1	CASSQDFNGIYGYTF
-	TRBV30	CAWSVRKGAPGANVLTF
-	TRBV27	CASSSGDTQYF
-	TRBV5-1	CASNYDTNNEQFF
-	TRBV29-1	CSPKEWGDTEAFF
-	TRBV20-1	CSASGTVNTEAFF
-	TRBV12-3/TRBV12-4	CASRGNSNQPQHF
-	TRBV7-2	CASSFLGLQAFF